These 5 T cell receptor beta chains were sequenced from one sample in a study of CD8 T cells in ankylosing spondylitis. MiXCR was run by TCRdb on the 5' RACE reads, yielding one entry per CDR3 protein. The table includes 200,000 to 300,000 distinct CDR3 sequences, under 30% detected once. Sequencing input: blood, either unsorted or a sorted T cell fraction (not recorded which). These receptors were obtained from a male donor with ankylosing spondylitis or in good health (not recorded which).

This clonotype was detected only a few times. This chain joins TRBV29-1 and TRBJ1-1; tentative D call: TRBD1 (5 bases). Germline V lookup: CDR1 SQVTM, CDR2 ANQGSEA. The CDR3 covers 14 residues. The ends were cut back, 2 bases at V and 5 bases at J, with 15 bases in the middle. The CDR3 is CSVERSLGGTEAFF. In DNA, the CDR3 is TGCAGCGTTGAAAGGTCCTTGGGGGGGACTGAAGCTTTCTTT.

The chain recombines TRBV20-1 with TRBJ2-5; weak D call: TRBD2 (7 bases). CDR1 is DFQATT, CDR2 SNEGSKA, per germline (reference sequence). CDR3 length equals 13 residues. V was cut by 3 bases and J by 5 bases, with 13 bases left in between. CDR3 protein: CSARRRGGETQYF. The CDR3 nucleotides read TGCAGTGCTAGGAGAAGGGGGGGGGAGACCCAGTACTTC.

This clonotype appeared many times. This chain uses TRBV20-1 with TRBJ1-5; D remains ambiguous. The CDR3 runs 12 residues. The V gene lost 3 bases and the J gene lost 3 bases, with 6 bases spanning the gap. The germline V gene encodes CDR1 DFQATT and CDR2 SNEGSKA (reference sequence). CDR3 region: CSASRPNQPQHF. The CDR3 nucleotides read TGCAGTGCTAGTCGCCCCAATCAGCCCCAGCATTTT.

This clonotype was counted between two and nine times. The chain links TRBV6-5 to TRBJ2-5; no firm D call. The germline gives CDR1 MNHEY, CDR2 SVGAGI. V shed 2 bases and J shed 7 bases, with 11 bases lying between them. This CDR3 is built from 13 residues. CDR3 loop: CASSYRFSGTQYF. The CDR3 nucleotides read TGTGCCAGCAGTTACCGCTTCTCCGGGACCCAGTACTTC.

This clonotype has ten or more counts. This chain joins TRBV20-1 and TRBJ2-5; 14 nucleotides line up with TRBD2. Trimming took 4 bases from V and 5 from J; bases not matched to a gene: 18. The germline CDR1 and CDR2 sequences are DFQATT and SNEGSKA (reference sequence). This CDR3 has 19 residues. CDR3 region: CSATPFPGLAGVSLETQYF. DNA for the CDR3: TGCAGTGCTACGCCGTTCCCGGGACTAGCGGGGGTGAGCTTGGAGACCCAGTACTTC.